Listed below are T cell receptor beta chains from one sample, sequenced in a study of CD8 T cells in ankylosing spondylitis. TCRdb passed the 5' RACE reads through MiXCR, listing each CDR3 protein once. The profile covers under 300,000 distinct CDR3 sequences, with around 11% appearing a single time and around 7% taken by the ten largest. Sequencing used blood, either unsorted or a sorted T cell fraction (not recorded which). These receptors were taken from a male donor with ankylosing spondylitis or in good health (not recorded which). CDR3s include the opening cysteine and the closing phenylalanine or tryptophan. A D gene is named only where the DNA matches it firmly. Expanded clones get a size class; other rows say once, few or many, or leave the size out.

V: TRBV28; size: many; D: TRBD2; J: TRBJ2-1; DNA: TGTGCCAGCAGCCAACTAGCGGACTACAATGAGCAGTTCTTC; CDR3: CASSQLADYNEQFF
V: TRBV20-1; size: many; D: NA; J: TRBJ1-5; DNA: TGCAGTGCTAGAAGGGGGGCTGACAATCAGCCCCAGCATTTT; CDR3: CSARRGADNQPQHF
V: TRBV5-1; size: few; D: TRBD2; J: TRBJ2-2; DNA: TGCGCCAGCAGCTTGGTCCCGACTAGCGGGGGGACCGGGGAGCTGTTTTTT; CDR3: CASSLVPTSGGTGELFF
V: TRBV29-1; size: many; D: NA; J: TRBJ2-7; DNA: TGCAGCGTTGTATCAGGGGCCCACGAGCAGTACTTC; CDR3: CSVVSGAHEQYF
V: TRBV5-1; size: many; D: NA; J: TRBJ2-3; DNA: TGCGCCAGCAGCTTGGGGCGGGCCCGCACAGATACGCAGTATTTT; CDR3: CASSLGRARTDTQYF
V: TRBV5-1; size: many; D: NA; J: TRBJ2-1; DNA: TGCGCCAGCAGCTTCAGCGGAGCCTACAATGAGCAGTTCTTC; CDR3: CASSFSGAYNEQFF
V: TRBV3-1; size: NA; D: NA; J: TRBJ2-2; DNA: TGTGCCTGCTCCCAAGCTTGGTCGGAGCTGAACACCGGGGAGCTGTTTTTT; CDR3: CACSQAWSELNTGELFF
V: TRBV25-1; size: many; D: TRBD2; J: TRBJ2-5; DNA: TGTGCCAGCAGTGAAGGAGGGCCTAGCGGGGGTGGGGAGACCCAGTACTTC; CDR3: CASSEGGPSGGGETQYF
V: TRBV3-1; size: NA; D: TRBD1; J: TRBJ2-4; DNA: TGTGCCAGCAGCCAAGATTGGGGGACAGTTGCCAAAAACATTCAGTACTTC; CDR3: CASSQDWGTVAKNIQYF
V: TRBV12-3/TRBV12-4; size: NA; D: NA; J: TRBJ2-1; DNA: TGTGCCAGCTCCCTCCCAGTTAATGAGCAGTTCTTC; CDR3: CASSLPVNEQFF
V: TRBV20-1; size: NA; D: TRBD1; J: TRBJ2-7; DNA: TGCAGTGCCCCAGATCCGGGACAGGGGGGGTACGAGCAGTACTTC; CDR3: CSAPDPGQGGYEQYF
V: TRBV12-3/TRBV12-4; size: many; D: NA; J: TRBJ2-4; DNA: TGTGCCAGCAGTAGCCAGGTGGGAAACATTCAGTACTTC; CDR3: CASSSQVGNIQYF
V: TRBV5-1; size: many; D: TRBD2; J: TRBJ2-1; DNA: TGCGCCAGCAGCTTGGCCACAGCGGGGGGCTACAATGAGCAGTTCTTC; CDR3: CASSLATAGGYNEQFF
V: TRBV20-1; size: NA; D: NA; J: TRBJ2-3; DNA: TGCAGTGCTAGAGGCGTCCGAGGGGGAGGGAGCACAGATACGCAGTATTTT; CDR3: CSARGVRGGGSTDTQYF
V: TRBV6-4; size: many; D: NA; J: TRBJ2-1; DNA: TGTGCCAGCAGTCATGGGGAGCAAACCTCCTACAATGAGCAGTTCTTC; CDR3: CASSHGEQTSYNEQFF
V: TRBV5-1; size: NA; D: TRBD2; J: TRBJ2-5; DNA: TGCGCCAGCCGACCCCTCCGGGGGGTAGAGCAAGAGACCCAGTACTTC; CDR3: CASRPLRGVEQETQYF
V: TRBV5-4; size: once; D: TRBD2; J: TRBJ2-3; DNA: TGTGCCAGCAGCGCCAGACTAGCGGGGTCTTTTCGGACAGATACGCAGTATTTT; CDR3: CASSARLAGSFRTDTQYF
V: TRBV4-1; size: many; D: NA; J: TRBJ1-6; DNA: TGCGCCAGCAGCCATTACAGGGAGGGTTCACCCCTCCACTTT; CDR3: CASSHYREGSPLHF
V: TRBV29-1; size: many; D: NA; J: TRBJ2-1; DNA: TGCAGCGTTGGGGTTAGCCAGAATGAGCAGTTCTTC; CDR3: CSVGVSQNEQFF
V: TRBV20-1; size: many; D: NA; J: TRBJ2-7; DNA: TGCAGTGCTGGGCGTCACATGGGCCTCAGCTACGAGCAGTACTTC; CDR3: CSAGRHMGLSYEQYF
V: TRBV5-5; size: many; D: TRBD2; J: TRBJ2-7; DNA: TGCGCCAGCAGCTTGGGACTAGCAGACTACGAGCAGTACTTC; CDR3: CASSLGLADYEQYF
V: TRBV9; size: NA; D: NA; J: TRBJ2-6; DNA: TGTGCCAGCAGCGTAAACAGGCTCTCTGGGGCCAACGTCCTGACTTTC; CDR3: CASSVNRLSGANVLTF
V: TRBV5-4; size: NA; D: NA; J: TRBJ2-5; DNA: TGTGCCAGCAGCTTAGGGGCTTTGAAAGAGACCCAGTACTTC; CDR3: CASSLGALKETQYF
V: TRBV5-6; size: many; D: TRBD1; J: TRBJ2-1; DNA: TGTGCCAGCAGCTTGTTCCGGGACAGCCAGACCTTGGAACAGTTCTTC; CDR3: CASSLFRDSQTLEQFF
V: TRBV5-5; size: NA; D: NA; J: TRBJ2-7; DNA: TGTGCCAGCAGCGTCTTCGACGAGCAGTACTTC; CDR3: CASSVFDEQYF
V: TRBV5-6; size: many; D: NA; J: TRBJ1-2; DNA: TGTGCCAGCAGCCCCGGGCCCGGGACTGCTCGAGGCTACACCTTC; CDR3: CASSPGPGTARGYTF
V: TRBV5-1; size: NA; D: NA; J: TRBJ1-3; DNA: TGCGCCAGCAGCTCCCAGGGACTCTCTGGAAACACCATATATTTT; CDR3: CASSSQGLSGNTIYF
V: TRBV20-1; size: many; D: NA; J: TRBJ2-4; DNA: TGCAGTGCACAAAACACAGGGTTAGCCAAAAACATTCAGTACTTC; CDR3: CSAQNTGLAKNIQYF
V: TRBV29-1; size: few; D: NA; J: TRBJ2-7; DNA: TGCAGCGTTGAGAACGGTGGAACCTACGAGCAGTACTTC; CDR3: CSVENGGTYEQYF
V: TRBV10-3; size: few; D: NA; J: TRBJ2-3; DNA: TGTGCCATCAGTGACTCCCGAATGTCCGGGGATACGCAGTATTTT; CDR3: CAISDSRMSGDTQYF
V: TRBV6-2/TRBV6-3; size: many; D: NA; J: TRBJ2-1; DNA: TGTGCCAGCAGTTACTCAGATAGCATGAATGAGCAGTTCTTC; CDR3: CASSYSDSMNEQFF
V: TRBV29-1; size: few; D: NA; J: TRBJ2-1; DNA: TGCAGCGTTGGGTCGGCGGGCAATGAGCAGTTCTTC; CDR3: CSVGSAGNEQFF
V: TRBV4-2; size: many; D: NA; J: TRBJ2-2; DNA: TGTGCCAGCAGCCAAGAATATTTAACCGGGGAGCTGTTTTTT; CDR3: CASSQEYLTGELFF
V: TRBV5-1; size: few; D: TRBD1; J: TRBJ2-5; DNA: TGCGCCAGCAGCTTTGAGGGGGCGCGGGAGACCCAGTACTTC; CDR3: CASSFEGARETQYF
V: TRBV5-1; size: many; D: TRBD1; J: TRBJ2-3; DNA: TGCGCCAGCAGCTCGGACGGACAGGGGGCATCGGATACGCAGTATTTT; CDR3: CASSSDGQGASDTQYF
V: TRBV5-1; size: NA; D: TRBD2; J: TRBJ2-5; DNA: TGCGCCAGCAGGCCACGGGGGGGCCAGGAGACCCAGTACTTC; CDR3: CASRPRGGQETQYF
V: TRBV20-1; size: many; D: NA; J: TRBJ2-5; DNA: TGCAGTGCGGATCGGGATACCGGTCAAGAGACCCAGTACTTC; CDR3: CSADRDTGQETQYF
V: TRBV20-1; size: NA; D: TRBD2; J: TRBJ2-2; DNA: TGCAGTGCTGGGCACCCCAGCGGGAGTTTTCCCGGGGAGCTGTTTTTT; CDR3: CSAGHPSGSFPGELFF
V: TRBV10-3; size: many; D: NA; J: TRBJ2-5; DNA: TGTGCCATCAGTGTAGGGGCGGGGTCTGTAGAGACCCAGTACTTC; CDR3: CAISVGAGSVETQYF
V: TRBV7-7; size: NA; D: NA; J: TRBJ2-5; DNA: TGTGCCAGCAGCCCCGACCGAGGGGCAGAGACCCAGTACTTC; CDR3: CASSPDRGAETQYF
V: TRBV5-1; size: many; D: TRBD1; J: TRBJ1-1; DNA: TGCGCCAGCAGCTTTGGGTCAGGGGGCTCTGAAGCTTTCTTT; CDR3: CASSFGSGGSEAFF
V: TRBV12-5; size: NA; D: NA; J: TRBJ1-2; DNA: TGTGCTAGTGGTTTTCGCCTAAAAAGTGACTACACCTTC; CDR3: CASGFRLKSDYTF
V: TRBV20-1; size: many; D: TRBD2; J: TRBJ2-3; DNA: TGCAGTAACACGGCGCTAGCGGGATCCACAGATACGCAGTATTTT; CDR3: CSNTALAGSTDTQYF
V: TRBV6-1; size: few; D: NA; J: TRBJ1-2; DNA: TGTGCCAGCAGCCGCCTACCTTACACAGGGAACTATGGCTACACCTTC; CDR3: CASSRLPYTGNYGYTF
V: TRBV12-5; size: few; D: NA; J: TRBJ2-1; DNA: TGTGCTAGTGGTTTGGAGAATCCGGGCCGAGGGCGGGGTGAGCAGTTCTTC; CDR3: CASGLENPGRGRGEQFF
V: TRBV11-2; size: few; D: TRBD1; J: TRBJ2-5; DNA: TGTGCCAGCAGCCGGGACAGTTGGGAGACCCAGTACTTC; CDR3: CASSRDSWETQYF
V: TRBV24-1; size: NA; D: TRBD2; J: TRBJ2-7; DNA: TGTGCCACCTCGGGAGGATACGTGCAGTACTTC; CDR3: CATSGGYVQYF
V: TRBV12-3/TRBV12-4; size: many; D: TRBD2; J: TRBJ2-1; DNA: TGTGCCAGCAGTTTTGCGGGGGGAGGACACAATGAGCAGTTCTTC; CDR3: CASSFAGGGHNEQFF
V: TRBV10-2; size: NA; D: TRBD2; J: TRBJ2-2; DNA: TGCGCCAGCAGTGAACTAGCGGGAGTAGGGACCGGGGAGCTGTTTTTT; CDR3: CASSELAGVGTGELFF
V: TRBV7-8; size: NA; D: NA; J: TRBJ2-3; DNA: TGTGCCAGCAGCTCCCGGACAGACAGCACAGATACGCAGTATTTT; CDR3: CASSSRTDSTDTQYF
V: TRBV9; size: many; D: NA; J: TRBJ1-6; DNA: TGTGCCAGCAGCGTAGCTTCCCCGGGCCCTAATTCACCCCTCCACTTT; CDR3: CASSVASPGPNSPLHF
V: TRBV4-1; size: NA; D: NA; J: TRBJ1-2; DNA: TGCGCCAGCAGCCAAGACGCGGACGGGAGCTATGGCTACACCTTC; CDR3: CASSQDADGSYGYTF
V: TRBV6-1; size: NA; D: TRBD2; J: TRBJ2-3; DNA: TGTGCCAGCAGTGCAATTATCGGGAGGGGTTTTTCGGGGGATACGCAGTATTTT; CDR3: CASSAIIGRGFSGDTQYF
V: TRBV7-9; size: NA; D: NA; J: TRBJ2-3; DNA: TGTGCCATCCTGGTCGATACGCAGTATTTT; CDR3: CAILVDTQYF
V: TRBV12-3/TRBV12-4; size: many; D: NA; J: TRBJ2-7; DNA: TGTGCCAGCAGTTTGGGGGTTGGGAACGAGCAGTACTTC; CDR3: CASSLGVGNEQYF
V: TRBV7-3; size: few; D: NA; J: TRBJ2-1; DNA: TGTGCCAGCAGCTTAGAGGTCAATGAGCAGTTCTTC; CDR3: CASSLEVNEQFF
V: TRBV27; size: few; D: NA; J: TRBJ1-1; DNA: TGTGCCAGCAGTTTATCGTATGGCAGATTGAACACTGAAGCTTTCTTT; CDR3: CASSLSYGRLNTEAFF